This T cell receptor (beta chain) originates from a study of CD8 T cells in Susac syndrome. Bulk CD8+ and CD4+ cells came from magnetic negative isolation; CD8+ TEMRA by FACS. An input of about 0.5 to 1 ug of RNA was subjected to reverse transcription using random hexamers. immunoSEQ multiplex PCR amplified TCR beta CDR3 across 54 Vbeta, 13 Jbeta. One entry per CDR3 protein, called by TCRdb with MiXCR from the immunoSEQ multiplex PCR reads. The table lists approximately 190,000 distinct CDR3 sequences, more than 90% of them singletons. CDR1 SEHNR and CDR2 FQNEAQ come from the germline V gene (reference sequence). The length of the CDR3 is 13 residues. The ends were cut back, 3 bases at V and 5 bases at J, with 7 bases in the middle.

This TCR derives from a human donor with multiple sclerosis. This sequence joins TRBV7-9 and TRBJ2-2; D not resolved. What was sequenced was CD4+ T cells from PBMCs. This CDR3 is CASSLDATGELFF. CDR3 sequence (DNA): TGTGCCAGCAGCTTGGATGCGACCGGGGAGCTGTTTTTT.